This T cell receptor (beta chain) was identified during a study of blood T cell repertoires in COVID-19. Whole-study context: Specimens from acute and convalescent COVID-19 originated in the United States, Italy and Spain. T cells, B-cell-depleted T cells, or PBMCs supplied cDNA or gDNA.

Using immunoSEQ multiplex PCR, the repertoire was profiled, and TCRdb retains in-frame clones only, with some absent. The sample has 130,000 to 150,000 clones, 88% seen once. Trimming stripped 4 bases from V and 1 base from J, with 11 bases between. Germline CDR1 and CDR2: ENHRY and SYGVKD. This CDR3 region has 14 residues. This rearrangement joins TRBV10-3 to TRBJ2-7; TRBD1 is a possible D gene (5 bases). The sample was peripheral blood. The clonotype comes from a man aged 50 to 60 with active or convalescent COVID-19. CDR3 residues: CAISGQGRSYEQYF. The CDR3 DNA follows: TGTGCCATCAGTGGGCAGGGTCGTTCCTACGAGCAGTACTTC.